The TCR beta chain under discussion was sequenced for a study of metastatic and nonmetastatic thyroid tumors. Study background: Both malignant and benign thyroid patients supplied peripheral blood and tumor or nodule tissue samples, across which the repertoires of these patients were then compared.

Findings and limits, study-wide: Malignant thyroid tumors reportedly exceeded benign nodules significantly in TCR beta diversity, with the difference appearing in blood and tumor.

Authors' methods: Clinicopathological groups differed in CDR3, with these differences serving to build a distant-metastasis classifier for papillary thyroid cancer. From the PCR reads, TCRdb re-called clones with MiXCR. The V and J calls come from TCRdb's annotation, not from the publication. The table has about 9,600 clones, less than 35% seen once; the top ten hold around 5%. Every patient was untreated before thyroid surgery. In the case of this clone: The antigen is unknown.

CDR3 size: 16 residues. Germline values: CDR1 MNHEY, CDR2 SMNVEV (reference sequence). V was pared by 5 bases and J by 8 bases, with 8 bases of the junction left unmatched. Input material: tumor tissue. The clonotype was recovered from a female donor with papillary thyroid cancer or a benign thyroid nodule (not recorded which). Some clones in this sample may be carry-over from other donors' samples. The chain links TRBV27 to TRBJ2-1; TRBD2 matches at 14 bases. The CDR3 DNA reads as TGTGCCAGCAGTCCAGGGACTAGCGGGAGCGTAGATGAGCAGTTCTTC. Translated: CASSPGTSGSVDEQFF.